The TCR beta chain under discussion was sequenced for a study of blood T cell repertoires in COVID-19. The assay was immunoSEQ multiplex PCR, and TCRdb's table has in-frame clones only and misses some. The sample includes about 97,000 clones, 70% to 90% of them seen just once. V lost 2 bases and J lost 13, with 17 bases in between. The CDR3 runs to 14 residues. The germline V gene encodes CDR1 MGHRA and CDR2 YSYEKL. Material for sequencing was peripheral blood. This chain connects TRBV4-1 to TRBJ1-4; the D gene is possibly TRBD1 (6 bases). The TCR sequence derives from a man aged 45-65 years with COVID-19, enrolled during active disease. CDR3 amino acids: CASSQNLIQGALFF. The CDR3 bases are TGCGCCAGCAGCCAAAACTTAATACAGGGTGCACTGTTTTTT.